Sequencing of this T cell receptor beta chain was carried out in a study of post-analysis software for immune sequencing data. Whole-study findings and limits: When the samples were clustered directly with F measure, those that had been prepared in the same batch showed strong co-clustering. TRBV5-6, TRBV5-1 and TRBV20-1 were among 4 or 5 TRBV segments more frequent in patients than controls.

Carried by the TCR beta cDNA libraries were unique molecular identifiers. Each CDR3 protein is one row after TCRdb ran MiXCR on the PCR reads. The data hold about 380,000 distinct CDR3 sequences, with less than 35% observed a single time. There are a few counts of this clonotype. What it binds is not known. The CDR3 spans 17 residues. Trimming left V 0 bases short and J 7 bases short, with 19 bases between. Germline CDR1 MNHEY, CDR2 SMNVEV (reference sequence). The rearrangement joins TRBV27 to TRBJ2-1; possibly TRBD2 for D (6 bases). Sequenced: blood. The receptor was derived from a girl aged 10-17 years with multiple sclerosis. The CDR3 reads CASSLSRIYSGGNEQFF. The DNA for the CDR3 is TGTGCCAGCAGTTTATCCCGGATTTACAGTGGGGGGAATGAGCAGTTCTTC.